This T cell receptor (beta chain) was captured in a study of T cells in Graves' hyperthyroidism and ophthalmopathy. About the research overall: Before treatment of any kind, peripheral blood was taken at initial diagnosis.

As for this clonotype: With a much larger clone just one base away, this may be a read error.

Amplification of TCR beta CDR3 regions used RNA as the template. Carried out on the TCR CDR3, a first-round RT-PCR used the HTBI primer set. TCRdb fed the multiplex PCR reads into MiXCR, producing one record per CDR3 protein. The sample includes around 800,000 distinct CDR3 sequences, 35% to 45% of them seen just once. Extraction of PBMCs used roughly 9.3 ml of fresh peripheral blood. The clonotype comes from a man aged 18 to 30 with Graves' hyperthyroidism. Sequencing was performed on blood.

The CDR3 loop reads CASRGGGLGPQHF. For the CDR3, the DNA is TGTGCCAGCAGAGGGGGCGGCCTAGGTCCCCAGCATTTT. The chain recombines TRBV2 with TRBJ1-5; 7 nucleotides line up with TRBD1. J lost 10 bases, V lost 6 bases, and 9 bases had no gene match. Germline lookup yields CDR1 SNHLY and CDR2 FYNNEI. The CDR3 totals 13 residues.